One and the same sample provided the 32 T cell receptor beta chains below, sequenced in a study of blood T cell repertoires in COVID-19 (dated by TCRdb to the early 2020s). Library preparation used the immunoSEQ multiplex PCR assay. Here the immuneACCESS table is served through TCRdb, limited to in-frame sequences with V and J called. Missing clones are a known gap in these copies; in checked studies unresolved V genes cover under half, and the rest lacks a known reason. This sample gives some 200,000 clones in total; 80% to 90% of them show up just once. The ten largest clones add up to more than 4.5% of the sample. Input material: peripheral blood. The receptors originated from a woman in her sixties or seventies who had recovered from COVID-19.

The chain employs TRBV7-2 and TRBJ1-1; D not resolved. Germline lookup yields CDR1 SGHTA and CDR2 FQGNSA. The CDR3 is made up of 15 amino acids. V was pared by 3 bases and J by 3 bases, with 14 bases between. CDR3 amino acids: CASSFFLREDTEAFF. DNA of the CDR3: TGTGCCAGCAGCTTTTTTCTCCGTGAGGACACTGAAGCTTTCTTT. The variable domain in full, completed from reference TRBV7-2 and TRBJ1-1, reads GAGVSQSPSNKVTEKGKDVELRCDPISGHTALYWYRQSLGQGLEFLIYFQGNSAPDKSGLPSDRFSAERTGGSVSTLTIQRTQQEDSAVYLCASSFFLREDTEAFFGQGTRLTVV.

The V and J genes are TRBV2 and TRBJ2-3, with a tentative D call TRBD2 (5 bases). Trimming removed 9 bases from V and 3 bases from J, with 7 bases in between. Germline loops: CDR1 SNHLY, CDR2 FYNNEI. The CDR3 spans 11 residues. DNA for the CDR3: TGTGCCAGTAGAGGGACAGATACGCAGTATTTT. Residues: CASRGTDTQYF.

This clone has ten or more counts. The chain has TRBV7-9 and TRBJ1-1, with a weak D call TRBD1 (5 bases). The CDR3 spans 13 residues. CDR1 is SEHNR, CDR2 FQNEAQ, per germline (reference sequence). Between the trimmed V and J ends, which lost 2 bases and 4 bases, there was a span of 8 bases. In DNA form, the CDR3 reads TGTGCCAGCAGCTTATCAGGGTTCACTGAAGCTTTCTTT. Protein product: CASSLSGFTEAFF. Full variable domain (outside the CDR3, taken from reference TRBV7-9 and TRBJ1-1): DTGVSQNPRHKITKRGQNVTFRCDPISEHNRLYWYRQTLGQGPEFLTYFQNEAQLEKSRLLSDRFSAERPKGSFSTLEIQRTEQGDSAMYLCASSLSGFTEAFFGQGTRLTVV.

The chain's CDR3 is CASSPPTGSGANVLTF. The CDR3 DNA is TGTGCCAGCAGTCCTCCGACTGGCTCTGGGGCCAACGTCCTGACTTTC. The J gene is TRBJ2-6, the V gene TRBV9; the D is unclear. Trimming pared 5 bases from V and 0 bases from J, leaving 12 bases between. CDR1 SGDLS and CDR2 YYNGEE come from the germline V gene. The CDR3 sequence is 16 residues long. Together with reference TRBV9 and TRBJ2-6, the CDR3 gives the full variable domain: DSGVTQTPKHLITATGQRVTLRCSPRSGDLSVYWYQQSLDQGLQFLIQYYNGEERAKGNILERFSAQQFPDLHSELNLSSLELGDSALYFCASSPPTGSGANVLTFGAGSRLTVL.

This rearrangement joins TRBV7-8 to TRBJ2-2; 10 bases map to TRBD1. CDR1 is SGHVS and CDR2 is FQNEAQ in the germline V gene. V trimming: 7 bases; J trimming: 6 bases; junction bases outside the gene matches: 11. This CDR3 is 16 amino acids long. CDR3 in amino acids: CASNPEHGQGAGELFF. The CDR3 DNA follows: TGTGCCAGCAACCCAGAACACGGACAGGGGGCCGGGGAGCTGTTTTTT.

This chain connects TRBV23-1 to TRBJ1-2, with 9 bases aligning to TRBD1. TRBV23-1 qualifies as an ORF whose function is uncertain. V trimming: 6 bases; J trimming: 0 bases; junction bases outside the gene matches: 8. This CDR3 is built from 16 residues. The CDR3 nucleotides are TGCGCCAGCAGCCATCCTAGGACAGGGGCTAACTATGGCTACACCTTC. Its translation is CASSHPRTGANYGYTF.

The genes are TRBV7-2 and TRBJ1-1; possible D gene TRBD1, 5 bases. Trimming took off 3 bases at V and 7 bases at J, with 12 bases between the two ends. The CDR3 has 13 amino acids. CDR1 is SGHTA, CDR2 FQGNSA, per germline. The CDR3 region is CASSFGGGNEAFF. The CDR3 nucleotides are TGTGCCAGCAGCTTCGGGGGAGGCAATGAAGCTTTCTTT. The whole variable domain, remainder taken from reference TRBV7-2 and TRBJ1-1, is GAGVSQSPSNKVTEKGKDVELRCDPISGHTALYWYRQSLGQGLEFLIYFQGNSAPDKSGLPSDRFSAERTGGSVSTLTIQRTQQEDSAVYLCASSFGGGNEAFFGQGTRLTVV.

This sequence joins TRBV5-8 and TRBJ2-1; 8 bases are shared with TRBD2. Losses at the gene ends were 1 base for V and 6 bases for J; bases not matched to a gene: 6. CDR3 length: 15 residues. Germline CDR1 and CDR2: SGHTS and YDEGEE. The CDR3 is CASSLRGGKVNEQFF. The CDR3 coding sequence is TGTGCCAGCAGCTTGCGGGGGGGCAAAGTCAATGAGCAGTTCTTC.

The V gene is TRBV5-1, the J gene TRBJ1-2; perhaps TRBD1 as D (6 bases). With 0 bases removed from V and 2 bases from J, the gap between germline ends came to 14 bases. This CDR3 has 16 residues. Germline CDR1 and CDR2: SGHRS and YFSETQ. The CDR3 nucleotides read TGCGCCAGCAGCTTGGCTCAGGGGTCATTAAACTATGGCTACACCTTC. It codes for CASSLAQGSLNYGYTF. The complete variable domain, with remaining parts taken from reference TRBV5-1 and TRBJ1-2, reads KAGVTQTPRYLIKTRGQQVTLSCSPISGHRSVSWYQQTPGQGLQFLFEYFSETQRNKGNFPGRFSGRQFSNSRSEMNVSTLELGDSALYLCASSLAQGSLNYGYTFGSGTRLTVV.

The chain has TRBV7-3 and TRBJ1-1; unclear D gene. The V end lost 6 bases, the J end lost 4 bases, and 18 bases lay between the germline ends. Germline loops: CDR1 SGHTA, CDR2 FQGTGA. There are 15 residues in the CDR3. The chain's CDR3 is CASRIDGHEGTEAFF. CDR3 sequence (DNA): TGTGCCAGCAGAATCGACGGGCATGAGGGCACTGAAGCTTTCTTT.

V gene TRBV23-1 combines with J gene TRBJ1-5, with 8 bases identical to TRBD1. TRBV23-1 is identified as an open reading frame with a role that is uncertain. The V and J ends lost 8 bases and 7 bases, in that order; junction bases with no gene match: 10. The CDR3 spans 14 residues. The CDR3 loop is CASALDRGKQPQHF. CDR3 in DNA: TGCGCCAGCGCCCTCGACAGGGGTAAACAGCCCCAGCATTTT.

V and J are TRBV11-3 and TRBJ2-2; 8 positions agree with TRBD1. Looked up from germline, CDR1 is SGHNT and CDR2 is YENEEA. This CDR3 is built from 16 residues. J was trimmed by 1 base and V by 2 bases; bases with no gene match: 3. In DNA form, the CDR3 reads TGTGCCAGCAGCTTAACAGGGGGAGGGAACACCGGGGAGCTGTTTTTT. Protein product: CASSLTGGGNTGELFF.

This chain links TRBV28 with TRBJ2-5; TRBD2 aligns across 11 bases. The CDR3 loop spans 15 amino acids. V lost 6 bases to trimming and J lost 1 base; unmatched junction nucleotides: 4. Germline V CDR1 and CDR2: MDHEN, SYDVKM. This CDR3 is CASSPSGGFQETQYF. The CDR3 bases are TGTGCCAGCAGCCCTAGCGGGGGGTTCCAAGAGACCCAGTACTTC.

The CDR3 nucleotides read TGTGCCAGCTCCCCGTTACTAGCGGGAGAGGACGAGCAGTACTTC. This translates into CASSPLLAGEDEQYF. V is TRBV18 and J is TRBJ2-7; TRBD2 matches at 11 bases. Germline trimming cut 6 bases from V and 5 bases from J; bases unmatched to any gene: 9. Germline assignment: CDR1 KGHSH and CDR2 LQKENI. The CDR3 runs to 15 residues.

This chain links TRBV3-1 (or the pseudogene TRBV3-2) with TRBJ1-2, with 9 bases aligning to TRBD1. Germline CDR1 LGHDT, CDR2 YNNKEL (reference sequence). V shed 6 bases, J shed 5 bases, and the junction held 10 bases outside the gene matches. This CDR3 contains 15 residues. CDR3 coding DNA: TGTGCCAGCAGACGTCCGCGGGACAGGGATTATGGCTACACCTTC. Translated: CASRRPRDRDYGYTF.

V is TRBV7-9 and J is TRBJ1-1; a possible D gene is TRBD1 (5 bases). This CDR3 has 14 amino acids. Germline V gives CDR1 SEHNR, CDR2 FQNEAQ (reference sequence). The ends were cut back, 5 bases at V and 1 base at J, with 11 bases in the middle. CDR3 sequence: CASSRDGGNTEAFF. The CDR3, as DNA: TGTGCCAGCAGCCGAGACGGGGGGAACACTGAAGCTTTCTTT.

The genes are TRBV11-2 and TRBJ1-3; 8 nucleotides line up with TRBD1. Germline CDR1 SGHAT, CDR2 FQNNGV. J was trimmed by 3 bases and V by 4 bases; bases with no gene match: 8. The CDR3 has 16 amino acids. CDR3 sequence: CASSSGQEIFGNTIYF. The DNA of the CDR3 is TGTGCCAGCAGCTCGGGACAGGAGATTTTTGGAAACACCATATATTTT.

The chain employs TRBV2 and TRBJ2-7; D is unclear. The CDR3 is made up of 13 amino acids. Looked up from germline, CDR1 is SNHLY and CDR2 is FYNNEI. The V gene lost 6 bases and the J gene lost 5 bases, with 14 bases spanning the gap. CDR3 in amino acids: CASRPNPLDEQYF. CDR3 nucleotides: TGTGCCAGCAGACCTAATCCCCTTGACGAGCAGTACTTC.

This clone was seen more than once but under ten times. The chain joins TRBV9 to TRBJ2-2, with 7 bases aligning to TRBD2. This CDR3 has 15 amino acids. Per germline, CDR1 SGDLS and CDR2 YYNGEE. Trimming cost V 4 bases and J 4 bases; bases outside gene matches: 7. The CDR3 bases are TGTGCCAGCAGCTCTGGGAGGGGTGCCACCGGGGAGCTGTTTTTT. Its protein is CASSSGRGATGELFF.

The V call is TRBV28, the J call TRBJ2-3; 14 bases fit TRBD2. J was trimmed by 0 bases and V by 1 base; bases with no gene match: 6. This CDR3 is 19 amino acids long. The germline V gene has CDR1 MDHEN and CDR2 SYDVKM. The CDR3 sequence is CASSLLGTSGGLSTDTQYF. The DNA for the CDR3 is TGTGCCAGCAGTTTATTGGGGACTAGCGGGGGACTTAGCACAGATACGCAGTATTTT.

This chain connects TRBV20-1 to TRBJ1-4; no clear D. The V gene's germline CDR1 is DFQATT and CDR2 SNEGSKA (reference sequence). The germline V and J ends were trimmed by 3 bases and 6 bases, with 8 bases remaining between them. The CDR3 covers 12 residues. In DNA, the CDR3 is TGCAGTGCTAGTTTCGGGGATGAAAAACTGTTTTTT. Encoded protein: CSASFGDEKLFF.

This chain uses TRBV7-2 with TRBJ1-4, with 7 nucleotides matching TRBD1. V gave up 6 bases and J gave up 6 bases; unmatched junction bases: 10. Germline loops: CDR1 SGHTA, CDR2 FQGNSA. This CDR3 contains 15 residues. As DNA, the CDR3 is TGTGCCAGCAGTACTCAGGGGGGTGGGGATGAAAAACTGTTTTTT. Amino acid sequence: CASSTQGGGDEKLFF. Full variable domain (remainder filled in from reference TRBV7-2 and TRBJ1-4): GAGVSQSPSNKVTEKGKDVELRCDPISGHTALYWYRQSLGQGLEFLIYFQGNSAPDKSGLPSDRFSAERTGGSVSTLTIQRTQQEDSAVYLCASSTQGGGDEKLFFGSGTQLSVL.

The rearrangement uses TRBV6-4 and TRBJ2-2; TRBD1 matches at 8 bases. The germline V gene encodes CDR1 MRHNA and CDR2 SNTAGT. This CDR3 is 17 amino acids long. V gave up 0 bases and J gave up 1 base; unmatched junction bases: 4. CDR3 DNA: TGTGCCAGCAGTGACTCATCCGGGACAGGGAACACCGGGGAGCTGTTTTTT. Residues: CASSDSSGTGNTGELFF.

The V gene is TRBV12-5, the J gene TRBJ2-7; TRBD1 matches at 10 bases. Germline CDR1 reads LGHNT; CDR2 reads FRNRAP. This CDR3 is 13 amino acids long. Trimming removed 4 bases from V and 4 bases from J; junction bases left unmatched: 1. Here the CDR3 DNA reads TGTGCTAGTGGTTGGGACAGGGGTTACGAGCAGTACTTC. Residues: CASGWDRGYEQYF.

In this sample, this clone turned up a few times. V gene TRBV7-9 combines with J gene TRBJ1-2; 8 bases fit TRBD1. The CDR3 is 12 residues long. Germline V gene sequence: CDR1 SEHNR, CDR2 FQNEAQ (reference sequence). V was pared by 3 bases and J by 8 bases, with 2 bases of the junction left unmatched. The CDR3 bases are TGTGCCAGCAGCTTGGGACAGGCGGGCTACACCTTC. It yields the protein CASSLGQAGYTF.

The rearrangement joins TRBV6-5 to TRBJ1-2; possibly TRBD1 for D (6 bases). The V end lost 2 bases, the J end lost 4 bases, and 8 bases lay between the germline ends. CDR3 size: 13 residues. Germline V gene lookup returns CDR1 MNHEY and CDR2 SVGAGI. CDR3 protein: CASSYGGGYGYTF. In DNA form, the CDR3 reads TGTGCCAGCAGTTACGGGGGCGGCTATGGCTACACCTTC.

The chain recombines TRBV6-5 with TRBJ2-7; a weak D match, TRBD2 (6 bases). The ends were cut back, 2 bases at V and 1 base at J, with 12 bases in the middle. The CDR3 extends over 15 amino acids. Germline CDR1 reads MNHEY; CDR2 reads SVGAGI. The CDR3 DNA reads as TGTGCCAGCAGTTACCCGACTGGGGGGTCCTACGAGCAGTACTTC. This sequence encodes CASSYPTGGSYEQYF.

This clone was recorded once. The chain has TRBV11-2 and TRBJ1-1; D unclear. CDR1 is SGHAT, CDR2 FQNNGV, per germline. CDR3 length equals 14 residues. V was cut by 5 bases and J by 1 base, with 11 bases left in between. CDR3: CASSASTGNTEAFF. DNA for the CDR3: TGTGCCAGCAGCGCGAGCACGGGGAACACTGAAGCTTTCTTT. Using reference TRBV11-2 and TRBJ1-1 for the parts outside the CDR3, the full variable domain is EAGVAQSPRYKIIEKRQSVAFWCNPISGHATLYWYQQILGQGPKLLIQFQNNGVVDDSQLPKDRFSAERLKGVDSTLKIQPAKLEDSAVYLCASSASTGNTEAFFGQGTRLTVV.

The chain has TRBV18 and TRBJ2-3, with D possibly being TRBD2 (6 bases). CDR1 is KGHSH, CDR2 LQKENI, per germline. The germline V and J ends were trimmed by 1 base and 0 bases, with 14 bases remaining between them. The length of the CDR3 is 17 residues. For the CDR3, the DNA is TGTGCCAGCTCACCACTCTACGGGGGAACTAGCACAGATACGCAGTATTTT. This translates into CASSPLYGGTSTDTQYF.

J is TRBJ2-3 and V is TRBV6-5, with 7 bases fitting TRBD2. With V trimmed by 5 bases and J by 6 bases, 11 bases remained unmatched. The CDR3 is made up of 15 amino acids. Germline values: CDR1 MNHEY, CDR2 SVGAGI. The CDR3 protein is CASSRGVKGGDTQYF. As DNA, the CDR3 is TGTGCCAGCAGTCGGGGGGTTAAAGGTGGTGATACGCAGTATTTT.

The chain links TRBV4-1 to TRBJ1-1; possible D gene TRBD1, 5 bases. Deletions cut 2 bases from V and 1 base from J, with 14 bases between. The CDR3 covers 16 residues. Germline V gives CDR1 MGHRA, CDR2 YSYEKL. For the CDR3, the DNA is TGCGCCAGCAGCCAAAAACCTGGGGCCTCGAACACTGAAGCTTTCTTT. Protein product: CASSQKPGASNTEAFF.

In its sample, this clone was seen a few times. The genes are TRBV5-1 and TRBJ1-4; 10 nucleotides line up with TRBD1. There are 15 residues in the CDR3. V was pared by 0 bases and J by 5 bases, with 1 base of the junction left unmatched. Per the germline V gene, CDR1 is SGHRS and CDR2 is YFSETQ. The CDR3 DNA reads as TGCGCCAGCAGCTTGGGACAGGGGGCAAATGAAAAACTGTTTTTT. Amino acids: CASSLGQGANEKLFF. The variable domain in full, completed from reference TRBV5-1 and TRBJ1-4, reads KAGVTQTPRYLIKTRGQQVTLSCSPISGHRSVSWYQQTPGQGLQFLFEYFSETQRNKGNFPGRFSGRQFSNSRSEMNVSTLELGDSALYLCASSLGQGANEKLFFGSGTQLSVL.